This TCR beta chain emerged from a study of T cell responses to AZD1222 COVID-19 vaccine. Findings of the study overall: Just a handful of people given AZD1222 tested seropositive at baseline.

On this clone itself: Its antigen is still unknown.

From germline, CDR1 is SGHDT and CDR2 YYEEEE. V lost 0 bases and J 3 bases, leaving 6 bases between the germline ends. The CDR3 covers 13 residues. Data came from immunoSEQ multiplex PCR; TCRdb stores just in-frame clones and leaves some out. The sample has around 100,000 clones, about 87% seen once; the top ten hold 4% to 5%. This chain connects TRBV5-6 to TRBJ1-2; no clear D gene. The material sequenced was peripheral blood, taken on day 0 of MenACWY control vaccination. This TCR was recovered from an adult in good health. The chain's CDR3 is CASSLGRDYGYTF. For the CDR3, the DNA is TGTGCCAGCAGCTTGGGTAGGGACTATGGCTACACCTTC.